This TCR beta chain was identified during a study of regulatory T cells in long-lasting Graves disease. The TCR beta library used iRepertoire HTBI primers with Arm-PCR amplification of CDR3. Using its own MiXCR run on the multiplex PCR reads, TCRdb lists one record per CDR3 protein. This sample carries a few hundred thousand distinct CDR3 sequences, 22% of them seen once, and the ten largest clones take approximately 14%. Time point indicated: persistent/refractory GD, antithyroid drugs over 5 years with positive TRAb. Preparation of the TCR library used RNA extracted from PBMCs. The V end was cut by 7 bases, the J end by 1 base, with 25 bases between. The CDR3 runs to 18 residues. CDR1 is LNHDA and CDR2 is SQIVND in the germline V gene (reference sequence).

This receptor was taken from a female donor with Graves disease. The gene calls are TRBV19 and TRBJ1-1; tentatively, D is TRBD1 (6 bases). Sequencing was performed on peripheral blood mononuclear cells (PBMCs), taken when the disease was refractory, from a patient treated with antithyroid drugs. CDR3 in DNA: TGTGCCAGTACTCTACGGGGGGCGCCCCGTCTGAGGAACACTGAAGCTTTCTTT. It encodes CASTLRGAPRLRNTEAFF. Based on the CDR3 plus reference TRBV19 and TRBJ1-1, the full variable domain is DGGITQSPKYLFRKEGQNVTLSCEQNLNHDAMYWYRQDPGQGLRLIYYSQIVNDFQKGDIAEGYSVSREKKESFPLTVTSAQKNPTAFYLCASTLRGAPRLRNTEAFFGQGTRLTVV.